This paragraph covers one TCR beta chain sequence. Its antigen remains unidentified. About 2 micrograms of genomic DNA, which was extracted from cryopreserved PBMCs, served as the material used for the TCR beta libraries. This sample was taken from a study of cytotoxic CD8 clonotypes in ibrutinib-treated CLL. Study-wide context: After median approximately 74 months, approximately 14 stayed in remission, approximately 12 progressed; responses some 25 partial, 2 complete. Samples averaged roughly 260,000 productive templates and about 94,000 productive rearrangements.

The CDR3 length is 16 residues. The germline V gene encodes CDR1 KGHSH and CDR2 LQKENI. Losses at the gene ends were 3 bases for V and 4 bases for J; bases not matched to a gene: 10. General study findings and limits: Sustained-remission and progressing patients had different sampling times.

Libraries were prepared by immunoSEQ multiplex PCR; TCRdb keeps only in-frame clonotypes and omits some of them. Of roughly 110,000 clones listed, 58% are singletons. The sequencing used PBMCs, collected after 24 months of ibrutinib treatment. This sequence joins TRBV18 and TRBJ1-1, with 8 bases fitting TRBD1. This receptor was obtained from a human donor with chronic lymphocytic leukemia. CDR3: CASSPVTGELSTEAFF. CDR3 coding DNA: TGTGCCAGCTCACCGGTGACAGGGGAGTTGAGCACTGAAGCTTTCTTT.